What follows is one T cell receptor (beta chain) and its context. This sample was included in a study of OX40 agonist ivuxolimab in advanced cancers. V gave up 2 bases and J gave up 2 bases, with 15 bases separating them. Germline V gene data show CDR1 as SGHTA and CDR2 as FQGNSA. The CDR3 has 16 residues. Only in-frame clones appear in the TCRdb table, and some are missing; sequencing was by immunoSEQ multiplex PCR. Of 60,000 to 100,000 clones in the sample, approximately 92% were seen once. Cycle 7 day 1, cycle 4 day 1, and baseline were the timepoints at which blood was sampled. The sequence derives from an adult with an advanced solid tumor such as melanoma, head and neck, liver or kidney cancer. Sequences were derived from CD4+ or CD8+ T cells sorted from blood, sampled in a trial of the OX40 agonist ivuxolimab. The rearrangement links TRBV7-2 to TRBJ2-5, with a possible D match to TRBD2 (5 bases). The CDR3 protein is CASSLTLARPQETQYF. The CDR3, as DNA: TGTGCCAGCAGCTTAACCCTAGCTCGGCCTCAAGAGACCCAGTACTTC. The variable domain in full, with the rest retrieved from reference TRBV7-2 and TRBJ2-5, is GAGVSQSPSNKVTEKGKDVELRCDPISGHTALYWYRQSLGQGLEFLIYFQGNSAPDKSGLPSDRFSAERTGGSVSTLTIQRTQQEDSAVYLCASSLTLARPQETQYFGPGTRLLVL.